These 31 T cell receptor beta chains came from one sample sequenced in a study of blood T cell repertoires in COVID-19 (dated by TCRdb to 2018 to 2020). The method behind the library was the immunoSEQ multiplex PCR assay. TCRdb stores this immuneACCESS table with in-frame sequences only. Part of the clones is absent; in the studies checked, under half of the shortfall reflects unresolved V genes, and no reason is known for the rest. The sample contains 100,000 to 150,000 clones, 70% to 85% of them found a single time. Approximately 0.86% of the sample goes to the ten largest clones. Sequences were obtained from peripheral blood. The receptors come from a human donor with acute or convalescent COVID-19. The donor label of this sample is uncertain.

The rearrangement links TRBV19 to TRBJ2-6; no reliable D call. CDR3 length: 14 amino acids. In germline, CDR1 is LNHDA, CDR2 SQIVND (reference sequence). V dropped 5 bases and J dropped 0 bases, with 5 bases sitting between them. CDR3 residues: CASSWSSGANVLTF. Here the CDR3 DNA reads TGTGCCAGTAGTTGGAGCTCTGGGGCCAACGTCCTGACTTTC.

This chain connects TRBV4-1 to TRBJ2-7; TRBD2 aligns across 7 bases. V lost 4 bases, J lost 3 bases, and 3 bases stayed unmatched. This CDR3 is 13 amino acids long. Germline V gene data show CDR1 as MGHRA and CDR2 as YSYEKL. In DNA, the CDR3 is TGCGCCAGCAGCCCCCTAGCGGACTACGAGCAGTACGTC. Its translation is CASSPLADYEQYV.

This chain connects TRBV11-2 to TRBJ2-2; tentative D call: TRBD1 (6 bases). CDR1 and CDR2 (germline): SGHAT, FQNNGV. Trimming removed 7 bases at V and 7 bases at J, with 19 bases between. CDR3 length equals 15 residues. CDR3 bases: TGTGCCAGCAAAATACAGGGCGGACAAGGCGGGGAGCTGTTTTTT. Translated, it gives CASKIQGGQGGELFF.

This clone occurred once. The V gene is TRBV5-4, the J gene TRBJ2-7; 7 positions agree with TRBD2. The CDR3 is 15 amino acids. Unmatched junction bases numbered 9, after V lost 1 base and J lost 5 bases. Germline values: CDR1 SGHNT, CDR2 YYREEE (reference sequence). The CDR3 reads CASSLSAGGTHEQYV. The CDR3 DNA is TGTGCCAGCAGCTTGAGTGCCGGGGGGACCCACGAGCAGTACGTC.

The chain has TRBV24-1 and TRBJ2-3; 8 bases are a match to TRBD2. Germline CDR1 and CDR2: KGHDR and SFDVKD. J gave up 2 bases and V 1 base, and 4 bases lay outside the gene matches. This CDR3 spans 16 amino acids. CDR3 residues: CATSDFGGGTTDTQYF. CDR3 nucleotide sequence: TGTGCCACCAGTGATTTCGGCGGGGGGACCACAGATACGCAGTATTTT.

The chain combines TRBV6-5 with TRBJ2-2; TRBD1 might be the D (6 bases). V was cut by 6 bases and J by 6 bases, with 14 bases left in between. The CDR3 totals 14 residues. Germline values: CDR1 MNHEY, CDR2 SVGAGI. The chain's CDR3 is CASRRQEWAGELFF. The CDR3 DNA reads TGTGCCAGCAGGCGACAGGAATGGGCCGGGGAGCTGTTTTTT.

This clone was found a few times. The gene calls are TRBV11-1 and TRBJ2-2; possible D gene TRBD1, 5 bases. V lost 6 bases and J lost 0, with 8 bases in between. This CDR3 comprises 14 residues. Germline V lookup: CDR1 SGHAT, CDR2 FQDESV (reference sequence). In DNA form, the CDR3 reads TGTGCCAGCAGGCGGACAACGAACACCGGGGAGCTGTTTTTT. Encoded protein: CASRRTTNTGELFF. The variable domain in full, with the rest retrieved from reference TRBV11-1 and TRBJ2-2, is EAEVAQSPRYKITEKSQAVAFWCDPISGHATLYWYRQILGQGPELLVQFQDESVVDDSQLPKDRFSAERLKGVDSTLKIQPAELGDSAMYLCASRRTTNTGELFFGEGSRLTVL.

The V and J genes are TRBV4-1 and TRBJ1-2; D is possibly TRBD1 (5 bases). There are 17 residues in the CDR3. Germline V CDR1 and CDR2: MGHRA, YSYEKL. The V end lost 0 bases, the J end lost 8 bases, and 22 bases lay between the germline ends. As DNA, the CDR3 is TGCGCCAGCAGCCAAGATAGCCGGGGACTTCTTAGTGGCGGCTACACCTTC. Protein: CASSQDSRGLLSGGYTF.

The chain has TRBV5-6 and TRBJ2-3, with no clear D. The V and J ends lost 0 bases and 2 bases respectively, with 13 bases between them. The germline V gene has CDR1 SGHDT and CDR2 YYEEEE. The CDR3 covers 16 residues. The chain's CDR3 is CASSLASQEFTDTQYF. CDR3 coding DNA: TGTGCCAGCAGCTTGGCTTCTCAAGAGTTCACAGATACGCAGTATTTT. Filled out from reference TRBV5-6 and TRBJ2-3, the complete variable domain reads DAGVTQSPTHLIKTRGQQVTLRCSPKSGHDTVSWYQQALGQGPQFIFQYYEEEERQRGNFPDRFSGHQFPNYSSELNVNALLLGDSALYLCASSLASQEFTDTQYFGPGTRLTVL.

The chain has TRBV30 and TRBJ1-2; D not certain. CDR3 length: 13 residues. CDR1 is GTSNPN and CDR2 is SVGIG in the germline V gene (reference sequence). The germline V and J ends were trimmed by 0 bases and 4 bases, with 9 bases remaining between them. This CDR3 reads CAWSVRRGYGYTF. For the CDR3, the DNA is TGTGCCTGGAGTGTCCGGCGCGGCTATGGCTACACCTTC. Together with reference TRBV30 and TRBJ1-2, the CDR3 gives the full variable domain: SQTIHQWPATLVQPVGSPLSLECTVEGTSNPNLYWYRQAAGRGLQLLFYSVGIGQISSEVPQNLSASRPQDRQFILSSKKLLLSDSGFYLCAWSVRRGYGYTFGSGTRLTVV.

The rearrangement links TRBV2 to TRBJ2-7; possible D gene TRBD2, 5 bases. CDR1 is SNHLY and CDR2 is FYNNEI in the germline V gene. CDR3 length: 15 residues. With 4 bases removed from V and 3 bases from J, the gap between germline ends came to 16 bases. CDR3 amino acids: CASSGRVNWDYEQYV. CDR3 coding DNA: TGTGCCAGCAGTGGGCGGGTCAATTGGGACTACGAGCAGTACGTC.

J is TRBJ2-2 and V is TRBV2; 10 bases fit TRBD1. The CDR3 sequence is 14 residues long. Germline V CDR1 and CDR2: SNHLY, FYNNEI. Losses at the gene ends were 6 bases for V and 7 bases for J; bases not matched to a gene: 5. The CDR3 spells CASSRGQGFGELFF. The DNA for the CDR3 is TGTGCCAGCAGCCGGGGACAGGGGTTCGGGGAGCTGTTTTTT.

This clone was observed once. The V and J genes are TRBV7-8 and TRBJ2-2, with 8 bases aligning to TRBD1. The CDR3 sequence is 18 residues long. Unmatched junction bases numbered 14, after V lost 1 base and J lost 7 bases. Germline lookup yields CDR1 SGHVS and CDR2 FQNEAQ. The chain's CDR3 is CASSLGPGGKVDGGELFF. The CDR3 bases are TGTGCCAGCAGCTTAGGGCCAGGGGGCAAGGTCGATGGCGGGGAGCTGTTTTTT.

This sequence joins TRBV5-6 and TRBJ1-2; 9 nucleotides line up with TRBD1. The germline V gene encodes CDR1 SGHDT and CDR2 YYEEEE. J was trimmed by 3 bases and V by 0 bases; bases with no gene match: 3. The CDR3 contains 15 residues. CDR3 DNA sequence: TGTGCCAGCAGCTTGGTACAGGGGGCGGACTATGGCTACACCTTC. Translated, it gives CASSLVQGADYGYTF.

The rearrangement links TRBV11-2 to TRBJ2-3; D is undetermined. CDR3 size: 13 residues. V shed 3 bases and J shed 4 bases, with 8 bases lying between them. The germline V gene encodes CDR1 SGHAT and CDR2 FQNNGV. The CDR3 spells CASSFEVADTQYF. CDR3 DNA sequence: TGTGCCAGCAGCTTCGAGGTGGCAGATACGCAGTATTTT.

In this sample, this clone turned up a few times. The V call is TRBV2, the J call TRBJ1-4; 10 bases are a match to TRBD1. Germline CDR1 is SNHLY and CDR2 is FYNNEI. The CDR3 is made up of 16 amino acids. J gave up 3 bases and V 6 bases, and 7 bases lay outside the gene matches. The CDR3 nucleotides are TGTGCCAGCAGGAACGGACAGGGGGGAGCTAATGAAAAACTGTTTTTT. As protein: CASRNGQGGANEKLFF.

The chain couples TRBV19 to TRBJ1-5, with D tentatively TRBD1 (5 bases). This CDR3 is built from 15 residues. CDR1 and CDR2 (germline): LNHDA, SQIVND (reference sequence). The ends were cut back, 6 bases at V and 2 bases at J, with 14 bases in the middle. CDR3 sequence reads: CASRELQDGNQPQHF. Here the CDR3 DNA reads TGTGCCAGTAGGGAGTTACAGGACGGCAATCAGCCCCAGCATTTT.

This clone was detected a few times. The V and J genes are TRBV6-5 and TRBJ2-7; the D gene is possibly TRBD2 (6 bases). V was shortened by 6 bases and J by 2 bases, with 11 bases between the two germline ends. Germline CDR1 and CDR2: MNHEY and SVGAGI. There are 13 residues in the CDR3. Here the CDR3 reads CASSPGAAYEQYV. CDR3 DNA: TGTGCCAGCAGCCCGGGAGCAGCCTACGAGCAGTACGTC.

This clone was seen once. The chain combines TRBV10-3 with TRBJ1-2; 7 bases line up with TRBD1. V lost 5 bases and J lost 4; bases outside the gene matches: 7. This CDR3 comprises 14 residues. Germline values: CDR1 ENHRY, CDR2 SYGVKD. CDR3 amino acids: CAISPGQPSYGYTF. Written as DNA, the CDR3 is TGTGCCATCAGTCCGGGACAGCCGAGCTATGGCTACACCTTC.

The chain links TRBV7-3 to TRBJ2-1; TRBD1 matches 8 bases. Germline trimming cut 4 bases from V and 6 bases from J; bases unmatched to any gene: 2. CDR3 length equals 13 residues. Germline values: CDR1 SGHTA, CDR2 FQGTGA. This CDR3 is CASSSTGGNEQFF. DNA for the CDR3: TGTGCCAGCAGCTCAACAGGGGGCAATGAGCAGTTCTTC.

V is TRBV27 and J is TRBJ1-2; D uncertain. The CDR3 runs 15 residues. Trimming stripped 2 bases from V and 2 bases from J, with 12 bases between. Germline loops: CDR1 MNHEY, CDR2 SMNVEV (reference sequence). CDR3 coding DNA: TGTGCCAGCAGTTTAAACAGTCCAAAGAACTATGGCTACACCTTC. Protein: CASSLNSPKNYGYTF.

The DNA of the CDR3 is TGTGCCAGCAGAACAGGGGTGAACACTGAAGCTTTCTTT. This translates into CASRTGVNTEAFF. V gene TRBV12-3 or TRBV12-4 combines with J gene TRBJ1-1; the match to TRBD1 covers 7 bases. CDR3 size: 13 residues. V lost 6 bases to trimming and J lost 0 bases; unmatched junction nucleotides: 1.

This clone has only one observation. V usage is TRBV6-5 and J usage is TRBJ2-1; TRBD2 agrees at 7 bases. This CDR3 has 15 residues. The germline gives CDR1 MNHEY, CDR2 SVGAGI. V lost 11 bases, J lost 5 bases, and 15 bases stayed unmatched. Here the CDR3 reads CAASSLAGENNEQFF. The CDR3 nucleotides read TGTGCCGCGTCTAGCCTGGCGGGGGAAAACAATGAGCAGTTCTTC.

In its sample, this clone was seen once. J is TRBJ2-1 and V is TRBV29-1; the D gene is possibly TRBD2 (6 bases). V gave up 6 bases and J gave up 7 bases, with 16 bases separating them. This CDR3 has 13 residues. Germline V CDR1 and CDR2: SQVTM, ANQGSEA. CDR3 sequence: CSVSRGVGNEQFF. The CDR3 DNA is TGCAGCGTAAGTCGCGGGGTAGGGAATGAGCAGTTCTTC.

The V and J genes are TRBV30 and TRBJ2-3; D not certain. The CDR3 extends over 13 amino acids. V lost 0 bases and J 2 bases, leaving 6 bases between the germline ends. CDR1 GTSNPN and CDR2 SVGIG come from the germline V gene (reference sequence). CDR3 protein: CAWSVRSTDTQYF. CDR3 DNA sequence: TGTGCCTGGAGTGTCCGTTCCACAGATACGCAGTATTTT.

This clone was observed a single time. As DNA, the CDR3 is TGTGCCAGCAGTGTCCCGGGACAGGGGAGCTCCTATAATTCACCCCTCCACTTT. It yields the protein CASSVPGQGSSYNSPLHF. This rearrangement joins TRBV2 to TRBJ1-6; 10 bases map to TRBD1. CDR3 length: 18 residues. J lost 0 bases, V lost 4 bases, and 6 bases had no gene match. Germline CDR1 is SNHLY and CDR2 is FYNNEI.

The chain recombines TRBV5-1 with TRBJ1-2, with TRBD1 matching over 10 bases. CDR1 and CDR2 (germline): SGHRS, YFSETQ. V shed 4 bases and J 8 bases; nucleotides not matched to a gene: 17. This CDR3 is 17 amino acids long. The DNA for the CDR3 is TGCGCCAGCAGCCTGGGACAGGGGAAAGTTCTCGCGGGAGGCTACACCTTC. This gives the protein CASSLGQGKVLAGGYTF.

This clone was counted only a few times. The chain carries TRBV6-1 and TRBJ2-4; the match to TRBD1 covers 8 bases. CDR3 length: 13 amino acids. Germline lookup yields CDR1 MNHNS and CDR2 SASEGT. V lost 0 bases, J lost 9 bases, and 1 base stayed unmatched. The CDR3: CASSEATGGIQYF. As DNA, the CDR3 is TGTGCCAGCAGTGAAGCTACAGGGGGCATTCAGTACTTC.

This clone was detected only a few times. V and J are TRBV27 and TRBJ1-4; TRBD1 aligns across 8 bases. CDR1 MNHEY and CDR2 SMNVEV come from the germline V gene (reference sequence). The CDR3 sequence is 14 residues long. Trimming cost V 6 bases and J 7 bases; bases outside gene matches: 7. The CDR3 reads CASSYRGASEKLFF. CDR3 DNA sequence: TGTGCCAGCAGCTACAGGGGGGCCTCTGAAAAACTGTTTTTT. Looking up the rest from reference TRBV27 and TRBJ1-4 gives the full variable domain: EAQVTQNPRYLITVTGKKLTVTCSQNMNHEYMSWYRQDPGLGLRQIYYSMNVEVTDKGDVPEGYKVSRKEKRNFPLILESPSPNQTSLYFCASSYRGASEKLFFGSGTQLSVL.

The V gene is TRBV6-5, the J gene TRBJ2-7, with 8 bases fitting TRBD2. The CDR3 has 14 amino acids. Germline V gene data show CDR1 as MNHEY and CDR2 as SVGAGI. Trimming at V came to 7 bases and at J to 2 bases, leaving 7 bases not matched to a gene. CDR3 coding DNA: TGTGCCAGCAACGGGGGGGGGATTCCCTACGAGCAGTACGTC. Protein product: CASNGGGIPYEQYV.

This clone was counted ten times or more. The junction differs from germline at one of its ends, possibly a read error. The CDR3 protein is CASSSTGANHF. The CDR3 DNA is TGTGCCAGCAGCTCTACAGGGGCGAACCACTTC. The chain couples TRBV7-9 to TRBJ2-7, with 7 bases that match TRBD1. CDR3 length: 11 residues. In germline, CDR1 is SEHNR, CDR2 FQNEAQ (reference sequence).